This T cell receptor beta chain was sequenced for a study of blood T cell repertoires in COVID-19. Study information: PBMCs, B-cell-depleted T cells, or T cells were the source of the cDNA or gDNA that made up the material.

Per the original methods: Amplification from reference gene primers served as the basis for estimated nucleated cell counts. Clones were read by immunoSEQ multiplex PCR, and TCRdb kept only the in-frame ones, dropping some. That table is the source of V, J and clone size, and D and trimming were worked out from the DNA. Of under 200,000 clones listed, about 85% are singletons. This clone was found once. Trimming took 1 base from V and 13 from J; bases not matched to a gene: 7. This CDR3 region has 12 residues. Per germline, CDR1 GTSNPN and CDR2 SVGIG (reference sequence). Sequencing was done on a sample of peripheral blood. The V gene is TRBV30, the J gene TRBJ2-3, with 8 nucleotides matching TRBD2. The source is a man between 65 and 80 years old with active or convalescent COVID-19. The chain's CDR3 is CAWSGGAGEKYF. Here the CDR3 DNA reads TGTGCCTGGAGTGGGGGAGCGGGGGAAAAGTATTTT.